This TCR beta chain was sequenced for a study of identical twins. Unique molecular identifiers were in the cDNA, with template-switch universal primer binding. Each CDR3 protein is one row after TCRdb ran MiXCR on the 5' RACE reads. The data contain 240,000 or so distinct CDR3 sequences, roughly 7% of them seen just once; the ten biggest clones take up about 3.6%. This clonotype was picked up many times. No antigen is known for it. Germline assignment: CDR1 DFQATT and CDR2 SNEGSKA (reference sequence). The CDR3 length is 14 residues. General study points: Recombination models fit unrelated individuals' TCR alpha sharing but underestimated twins'.

Healthy Caucasians made up all donors. These records were also assigned to another study, of yellow fever vaccine responses in identical twins.

This chain links TRBV20-1 with TRBJ2-5, with TRBD2 matching 8 bases. The sequence derives from a woman in her late teens or twenties in good health. The sample taken for sequencing was memory (CD45RO+) T cells sorted from blood. This CDR3 reads CRGPSGRPSETQYF. In DNA, the CDR3 is TGCAGGGGACCGAGCGGGAGACCTTCAGAGACCCAGTACTTC.